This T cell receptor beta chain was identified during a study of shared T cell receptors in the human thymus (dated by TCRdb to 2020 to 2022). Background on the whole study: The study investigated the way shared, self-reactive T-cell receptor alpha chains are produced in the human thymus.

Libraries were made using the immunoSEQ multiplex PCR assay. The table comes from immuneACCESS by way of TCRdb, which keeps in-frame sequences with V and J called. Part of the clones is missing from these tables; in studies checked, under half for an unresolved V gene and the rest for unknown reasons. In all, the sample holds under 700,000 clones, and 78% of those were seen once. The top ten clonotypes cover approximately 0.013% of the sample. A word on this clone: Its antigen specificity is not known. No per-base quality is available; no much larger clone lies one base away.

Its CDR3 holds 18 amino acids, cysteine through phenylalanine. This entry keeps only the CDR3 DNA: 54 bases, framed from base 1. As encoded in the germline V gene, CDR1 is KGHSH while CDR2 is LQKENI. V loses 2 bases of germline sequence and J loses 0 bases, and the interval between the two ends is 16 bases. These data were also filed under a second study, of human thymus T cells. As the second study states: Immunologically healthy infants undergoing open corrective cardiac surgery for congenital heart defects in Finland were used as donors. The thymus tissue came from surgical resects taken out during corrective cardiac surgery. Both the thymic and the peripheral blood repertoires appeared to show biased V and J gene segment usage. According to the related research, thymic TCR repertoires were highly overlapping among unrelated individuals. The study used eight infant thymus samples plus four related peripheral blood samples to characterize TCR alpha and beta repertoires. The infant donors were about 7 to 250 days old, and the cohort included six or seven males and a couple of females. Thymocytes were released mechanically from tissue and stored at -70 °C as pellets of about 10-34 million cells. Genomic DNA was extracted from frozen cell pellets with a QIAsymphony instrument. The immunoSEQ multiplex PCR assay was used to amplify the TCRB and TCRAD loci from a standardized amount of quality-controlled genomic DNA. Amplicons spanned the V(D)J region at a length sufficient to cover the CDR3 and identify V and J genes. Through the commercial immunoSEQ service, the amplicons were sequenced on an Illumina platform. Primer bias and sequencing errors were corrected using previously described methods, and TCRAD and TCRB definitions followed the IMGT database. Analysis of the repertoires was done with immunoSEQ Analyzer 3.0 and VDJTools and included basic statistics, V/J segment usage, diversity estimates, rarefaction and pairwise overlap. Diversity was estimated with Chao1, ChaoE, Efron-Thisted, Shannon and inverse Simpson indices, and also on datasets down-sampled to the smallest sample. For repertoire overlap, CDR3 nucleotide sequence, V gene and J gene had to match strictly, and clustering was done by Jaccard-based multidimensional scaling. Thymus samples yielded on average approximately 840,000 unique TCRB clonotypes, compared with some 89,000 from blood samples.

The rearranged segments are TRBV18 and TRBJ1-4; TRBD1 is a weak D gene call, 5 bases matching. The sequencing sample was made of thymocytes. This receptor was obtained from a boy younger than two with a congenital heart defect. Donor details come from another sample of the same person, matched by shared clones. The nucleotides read TGTGCCAGCTCACCATGGGCCAGGGAAGGGTCAACTAATGAAAAACTGTTTTTT. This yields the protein CASSPWAREGSTNEKLFF.